The 10 T cell receptor beta chains below were found in one sample sequenced in a study of identifying expanded T cells in peripheral blood. The assay was immunoSEQ multiplex PCR, and TCRdb's table has in-frame clones only and misses some. The table shows fewer than 130,000 clones, with approximately 90% occurring only once. Sequencing was done on a sample of blood. The receptors come from a person between 18 and 70 years old in good health.

This chain joins TRBV2 and TRBJ1-6, with D unresolved. The CDR3 length is 15 residues. Per the germline V gene, CDR1 is SNHLY and CDR2 is FYNNEI. V lost 7 bases to trimming and J lost 3 bases, with 13 bases between them. The CDR3 DNA follows: TGTGCCAGCATTCCGGCAGACGTCTATAATTCACCCCTCCACTTT. Amino acid sequence: CASIPADVYNSPLHF.

The J gene is TRBJ1-3, the V gene TRBV11-2; D is unresolved. CDR3 size: 15 residues. CDR1 and CDR2 from the germline V gene are SGHAT and FQNNGV. V lost 0 bases, J lost 8 bases, and 14 bases lay in between. The CDR3 sequence is CASSLDGPGRDTIYF. In nucleotides, the CDR3 is TGTGCCAGCAGCTTAGACGGACCCGGGAGGGACACCATATATTTT. The full variable domain, rest sourced from reference TRBV11-2 and TRBJ1-3, is EAGVAQSPRYKIIEKRQSVAFWCNPISGHATLYWYQQILGQGPKLLIQFQNNGVVDDSQLPKDRFSAERLKGVDSTLKIQPAKLEDSAVYLCASSLDGPGRDTIYFGEGSWLTVV.

The chain couples TRBV25-1 to TRBJ2-3, with D hard to call. CDR1 and CDR2 from the germline V gene are MGHDK and SYGVNS. V lost 3 bases, J lost 2 bases, and 21 bases lay in between. This CDR3 contains 18 residues. The CDR3 DNA is TGTGCCAGCAGTGACCGTACTACAGAGTCCACCTCCACAGATACGCAGTATTTT. This translates into CASSDRTTESTSTDTQYF.

As for this clone: Other nucleotide sequences from this sample produce the same CDR3. The chain uses TRBV7-9 and TRBJ1-4; 8 positions match TRBD1. CDR1 and CDR2 from the germline V gene are SEHNR and FQNEAQ (reference sequence). There are 15 residues in the CDR3. V shed 5 bases and J 5 bases; nucleotides not matched to a gene: 7. CDR3 DNA sequence: TGTGCCAGCAGCCCACAGGGGGGGGAAAATGAAAAACTGTTTTTT. Translation: CASSPQGGENEKLFF.

J is TRBJ2-7 and V is TRBV27; perhaps TRBD2 as D (6 bases). The CDR3 runs 15 residues. V was pared by 4 bases and J by 6 bases, with 19 bases between. Looked up from germline, CDR1 is MNHEY and CDR2 is SMNVEV (reference sequence). This CDR3 reads CASSSRLEHSGEQYF. CDR3 bases: TGTGCCAGCAGTTCCCGACTTGAGCATAGCGGCGAGCAGTACTTC.

V and J are TRBV18 and TRBJ1-4; D is ambiguous. The CDR3 loop spans 15 amino acids. Trimming removed 1 base at V and 6 bases at J, with 12 bases between. CDR1 and CDR2 (germline): KGHSH, LQKENI. DNA for the CDR3: TGTGCCAGCTCACCACTAGCGGCGCAGGATGAAAAACTGTTTTTT. This codes for CASSPLAAQDEKLFF.

As DNA, the CDR3 is TGTGCCAGCATACGGGACAGGCTAGAGCCCCAGCATTTT. Its protein is CASIRDRLEPQHF. The V and J genes are TRBV2 and TRBJ1-5; 8 nucleotides agree with TRBD1. V gave up 7 bases and J gave up 8 bases; unmatched junction bases: 7. The CDR3 is made up of 13 amino acids. Germline-derived CDR1 and CDR2 are SNHLY and FYNNEI.

The rearrangement links TRBV2 to TRBJ2-7; TRBD2 agrees at 7 bases. The CDR3 spans 14 residues. Trimming cost V 8 bases and J 2 bases; bases outside gene matches: 9. The germline gives CDR1 SNHLY, CDR2 FYNNEI. The CDR3 loop reads CASALVAGPYEQYF. The CDR3 nucleotides read TGTGCCAGCGCGCTGGTAGCGGGCCCCTACGAGCAGTACTTC. Drawing the rest from reference TRBV2 and TRBJ2-7, the complete variable domain is EPEVTQTPSHQVTQMGQEVILRCVPISNHLYFYWYRQILGQKVEFLVSFYNNEISEKSEIFDDQFSVERPDGSNFTLKIRSTKLEDSAMYFCASALVAGPYEQYFGPGTRLTVT.

V is TRBV28 and J is TRBJ1-6; D is unresolved. The CDR3 runs 11 residues. Germline V gene data show CDR1 as MDHEN and CDR2 as SYDVKM. V was clipped by 5 bases and J by 7 bases, with 3 bases between them. CDR3 in amino acids: CASSTNSPLHF. In nucleotides, the CDR3 is TGTGCCAGCAGTACGAATTCACCCCTCCACTTT.

The rearrangement links TRBV7-9 to TRBJ2-3, with TRBD1 matching over 9 bases. The germline V gene has CDR1 SEHNR and CDR2 FQNEAQ (reference sequence). CDR3 size: 16 residues. V gave up 5 bases and J gave up 5 bases; unmatched junction bases: 11. The CDR3 sequence is CASSHRRTGAGDTQYF. The CDR3 DNA sequence: TGTGCCAGCAGCCACCGCCGGACAGGGGCAGGAGATACGCAGTATTTT. Variable domain in full (rest from reference TRBV7-9 and TRBJ2-3): DTGVSQNPRHKITKRGQNVTFRCDPISEHNRLYWYRQTLGQGPEFLTYFQNEAQLEKSRLLSDRFSAERPKGSFSTLEIQRTEQGDSAMYLCASSHRRTGAGDTQYFGPGTRLTVL.